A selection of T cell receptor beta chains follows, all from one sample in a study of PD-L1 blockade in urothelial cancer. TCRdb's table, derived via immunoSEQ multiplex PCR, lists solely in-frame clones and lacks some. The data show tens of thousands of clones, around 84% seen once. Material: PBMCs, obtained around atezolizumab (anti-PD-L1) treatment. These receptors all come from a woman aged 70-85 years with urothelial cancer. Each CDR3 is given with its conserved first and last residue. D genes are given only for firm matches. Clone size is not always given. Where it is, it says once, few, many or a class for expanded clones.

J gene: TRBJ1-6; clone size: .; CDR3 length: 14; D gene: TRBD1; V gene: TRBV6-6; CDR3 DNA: TGTGCCAGCAGGACAGGGGGCGCGTTCTCACCCCTCCACTTT; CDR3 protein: CASRTGGAFSPLHF
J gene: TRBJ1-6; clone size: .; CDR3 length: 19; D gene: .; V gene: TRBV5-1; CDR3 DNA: TGCGCCAGCAGCCCCCAGGGTAGTTACGGAAGCTCCTATAATTCACCCCTCCACTTT; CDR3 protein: CASSPQGSYGSSYNSPLHF
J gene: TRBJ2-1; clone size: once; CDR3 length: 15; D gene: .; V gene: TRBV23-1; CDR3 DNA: TGCGCCAGCAGTCAACAGGGCCACTCCTACAATGAGCAGTTCTTC; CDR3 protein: CASSQQGHSYNEQFF
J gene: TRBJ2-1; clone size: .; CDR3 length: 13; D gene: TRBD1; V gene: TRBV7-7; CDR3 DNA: TGTGCCAGCAGCCCGGGGACAGCATATGAGCAGTTCTTC; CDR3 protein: CASSPGTAYEQFF
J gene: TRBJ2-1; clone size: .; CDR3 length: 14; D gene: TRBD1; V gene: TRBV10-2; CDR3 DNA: TGCGCCAGCAGCGAGCCGGGACAGGGCGATGAGCAGTTCTTC; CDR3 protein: CASSEPGQGDEQFF
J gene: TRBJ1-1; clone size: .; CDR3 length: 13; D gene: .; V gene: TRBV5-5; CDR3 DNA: TGTGCCAGCAGCTTGATCGAGGGAACTGAAGCTTTCTTT; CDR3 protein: CASSLIEGTEAFF
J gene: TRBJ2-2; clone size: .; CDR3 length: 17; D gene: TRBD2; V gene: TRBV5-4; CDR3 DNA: TGTGCCAGCAGCTCCCCCCCTCTAGCGGGAGGGGCCGGGGAGCTGTTTTTT; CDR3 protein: CASSSPPLAGGAGELFF
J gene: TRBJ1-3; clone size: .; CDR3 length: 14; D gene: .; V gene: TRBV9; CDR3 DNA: TGTGCCAGCAGCGGACAGGTTTCTGGAAACACCATATATTTT; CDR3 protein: CASSGQVSGNTIYF
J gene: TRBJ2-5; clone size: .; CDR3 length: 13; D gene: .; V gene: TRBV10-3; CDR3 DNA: TGTGCCATCAGTGATGGCCTTGTCGAGACCCAGTACTTC; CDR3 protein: CAISDGLVETQYF
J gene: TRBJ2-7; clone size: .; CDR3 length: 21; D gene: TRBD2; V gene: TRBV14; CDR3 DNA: TGTGCCAGCAGCCAAGATCCTAGGGTAGGACTAGCGGGGGGCCTTCGCTACGAGCAGTACTTC; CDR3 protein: CASSQDPRVGLAGGLRYEQYF
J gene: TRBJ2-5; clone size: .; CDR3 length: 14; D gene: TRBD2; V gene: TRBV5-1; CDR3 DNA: TGCGCCAGCAGCCAGTCGGGGGGGGTAGAGACCCAGTACTTC; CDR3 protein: CASSQSGGVETQYF
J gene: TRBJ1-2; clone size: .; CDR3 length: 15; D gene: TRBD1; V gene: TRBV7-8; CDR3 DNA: TGTGCCAGCAGCTCCCAGGGGGCGGCCAACTATGGCTACACCTTC; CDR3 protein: CASSSQGAANYGYTF
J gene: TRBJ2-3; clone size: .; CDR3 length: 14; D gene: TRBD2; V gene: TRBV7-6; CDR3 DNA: TGTGCCAGCAGCAAACGGGACTACACAGATACGCAGTATTTT; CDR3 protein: CASSKRDYTDTQYF
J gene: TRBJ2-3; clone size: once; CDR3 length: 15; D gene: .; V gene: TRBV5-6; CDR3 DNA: TGTGCCAGCAGCTTTTGGGGGGTTAACGCAGATACGCAGTATTTT; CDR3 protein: CASSFWGVNADTQYF
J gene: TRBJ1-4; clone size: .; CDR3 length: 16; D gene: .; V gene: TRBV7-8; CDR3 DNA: TGTGCCAGCAGCGCAAGGGGGGGGCAGGGTGATGAAAAACTGTTTTTT; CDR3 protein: CASSARGGQGDEKLFF
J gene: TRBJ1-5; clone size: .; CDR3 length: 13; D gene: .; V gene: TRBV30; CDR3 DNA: TGTGCCTGGAGTGTCGAAGAGTGGCAGCCCCAGCATTTT; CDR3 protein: CAWSVEEWQPQHF
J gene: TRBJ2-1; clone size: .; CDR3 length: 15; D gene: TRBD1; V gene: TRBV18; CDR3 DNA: TGTGCCAGCTCACCACTGGGACAGGGGGCTTATGAGCAGTTCTTC; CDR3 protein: CASSPLGQGAYEQFF
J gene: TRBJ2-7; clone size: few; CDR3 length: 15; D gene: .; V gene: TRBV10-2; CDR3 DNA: TGCGCCAGCAGGGACAGTAGGATTCTGGGATACGAGCAGTACTTC; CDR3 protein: CASRDSRILGYEQYF
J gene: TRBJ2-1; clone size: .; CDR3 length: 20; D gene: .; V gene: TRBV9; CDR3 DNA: TGTGCCAGCAGCGTAGCTCTCCCTGGGCTGGGTGCTCAGCACTACAATGAGCAGTTCTTC; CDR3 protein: CASSVALPGLGAQHYNEQFF
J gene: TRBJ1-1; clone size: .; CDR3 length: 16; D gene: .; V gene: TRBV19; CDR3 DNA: TGTGCCAGTAACCCTACGGCTGTTTTGGGGAGCACTGAAGCTTTCTTT; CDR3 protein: CASNPTAVLGSTEAFF
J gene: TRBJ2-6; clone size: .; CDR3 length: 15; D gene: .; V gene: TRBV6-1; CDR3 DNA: TGTGCCACTAGAGCGAGCGGCTCTGGGGCCAACGTCCTGACTTTC; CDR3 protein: CATRASGSGANVLTF
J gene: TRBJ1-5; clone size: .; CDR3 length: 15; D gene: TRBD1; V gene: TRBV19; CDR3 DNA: TGTGCCAGTAACCCCAGGGACAGTTCGGGTCAGCCCCAGCATTTT; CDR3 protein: CASNPRDSSGQPQHF
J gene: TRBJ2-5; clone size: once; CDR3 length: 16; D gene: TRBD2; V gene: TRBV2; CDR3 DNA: TGTGCCAGCAGTGTTATGGGACTAGCGGGAAAAGAGACCCAGTACTTC; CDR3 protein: CASSVMGLAGKETQYF
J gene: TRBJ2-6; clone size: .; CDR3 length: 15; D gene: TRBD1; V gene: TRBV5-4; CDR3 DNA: TGTGCCAGCAGCTCGACAGGGTCCGGGGCCAACGTCCTGACTTTC; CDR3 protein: CASSSTGSGANVLTF
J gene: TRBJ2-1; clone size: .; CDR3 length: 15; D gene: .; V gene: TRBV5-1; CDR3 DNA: TGCGCCAGCAGCTTCAGGGCAACGGTTTACAATGAGCAGTTCTTC; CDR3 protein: CASSFRATVYNEQFF
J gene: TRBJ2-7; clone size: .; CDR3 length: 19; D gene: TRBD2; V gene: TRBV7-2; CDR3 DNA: TGTGCCAGCAGCCCCATCCGGTTGCGTACAAGCGGGGGGCACTACGAGCAGTACTTC; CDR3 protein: CASSPIRLRTSGGHYEQYF
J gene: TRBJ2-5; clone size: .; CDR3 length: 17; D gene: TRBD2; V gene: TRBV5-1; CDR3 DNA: TGCGCCAGCAGCTATCCAGGACTAGCGGGAGCGGGAGAGACCCAGTACTTC; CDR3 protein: CASSYPGLAGAGETQYF
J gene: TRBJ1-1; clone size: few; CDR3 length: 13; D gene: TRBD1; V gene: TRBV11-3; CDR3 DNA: TGTGCCAGCAGCCCTCGGACAGGCGAAGTAGCTTTCTTT; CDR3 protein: CASSPRTGEVAFF
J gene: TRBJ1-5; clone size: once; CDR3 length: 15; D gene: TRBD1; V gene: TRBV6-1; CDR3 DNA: TGTGCCAGCAGTGATGAACAGGGGGACGGTCAGCCCCAGCATTTT; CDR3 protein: CASSDEQGDGQPQHF
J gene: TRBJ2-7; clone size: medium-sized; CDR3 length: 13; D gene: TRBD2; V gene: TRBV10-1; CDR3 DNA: TGCGCCAGCAACCCCGGGACTAGCGATGAGCAGTACTTC; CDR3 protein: CASNPGTSDEQYF
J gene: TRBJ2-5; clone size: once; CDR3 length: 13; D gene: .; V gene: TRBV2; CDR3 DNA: TGTGCCAGCAGGGGGACTCTCGAAGAGACCCAGTACTTC; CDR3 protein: CASRGTLEETQYF
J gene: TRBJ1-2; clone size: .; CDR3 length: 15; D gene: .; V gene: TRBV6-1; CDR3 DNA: TGTGCCAGCAATCGGGGGGGGCAGGGGATCTATGGCTACACCTTC; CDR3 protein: CASNRGGQGIYGYTF
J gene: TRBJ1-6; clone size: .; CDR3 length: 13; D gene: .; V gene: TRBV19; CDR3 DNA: TGTGCCAGTAGTTGGGGGCCGTATTCACCCCTCCACTTT; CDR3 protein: CASSWGPYSPLHF
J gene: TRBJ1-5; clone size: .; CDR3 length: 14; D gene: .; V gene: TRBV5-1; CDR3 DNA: TGCGCCAGCAGTCCGGGGGGGAACAATCAGCCCCAGCATTTT; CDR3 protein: CASSPGGNNQPQHF
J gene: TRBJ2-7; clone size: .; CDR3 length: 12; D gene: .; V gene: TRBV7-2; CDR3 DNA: TGTGCCAGCAGAGGGGACTCCTACGAGCAGTACTTC; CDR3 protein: CASRGDSYEQYF
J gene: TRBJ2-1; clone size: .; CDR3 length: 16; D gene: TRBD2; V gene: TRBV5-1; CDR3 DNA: TGCGCCAGCAGCTTCGGTGGACTAGCGGGAGTGTATGAGCAGTTCTTC; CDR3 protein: CASSFGGLAGVYEQFF
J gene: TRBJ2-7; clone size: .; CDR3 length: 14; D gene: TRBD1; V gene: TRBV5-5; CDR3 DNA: TGTGCCAGCAGCTTTAGGACAGGGGCCTACGAGCAGTACTTC; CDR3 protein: CASSFRTGAYEQYF
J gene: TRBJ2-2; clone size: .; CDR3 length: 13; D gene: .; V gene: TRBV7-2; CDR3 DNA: TGTGCCAGCAGCTTAGAGCCTACCGGGGAGCTGTTTTTT; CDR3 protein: CASSLEPTGELFF
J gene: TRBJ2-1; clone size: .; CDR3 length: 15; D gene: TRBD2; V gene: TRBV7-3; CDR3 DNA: TGTGCCAGCAGCGAACCGGGACTAGTGAACAATGAGCAGTTCTTC; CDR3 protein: CASSEPGLVNNEQFF
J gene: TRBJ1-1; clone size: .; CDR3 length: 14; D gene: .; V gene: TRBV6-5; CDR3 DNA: TGTGCCAGCAGTTACTCGAGAAATTCATTTGAAGCTTTCTTT; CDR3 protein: CASSYSRNSFEAFF
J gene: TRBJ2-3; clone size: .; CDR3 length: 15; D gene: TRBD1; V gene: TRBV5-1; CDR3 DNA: TGCGCCAGCAGCTTGGGGACAGGGGGCGCAGATACGCAGTATTTT; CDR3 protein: CASSLGTGGADTQYF
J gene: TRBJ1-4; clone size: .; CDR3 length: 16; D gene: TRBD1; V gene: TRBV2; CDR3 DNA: TGTGCCAGCACCGAACAGGGACAGGGCCCTAATGAAAAACTGTTTTTT; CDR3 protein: CASTEQGQGPNEKLFF
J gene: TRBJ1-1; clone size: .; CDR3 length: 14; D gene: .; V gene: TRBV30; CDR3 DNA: TGTGCCTGGAGTATGAGCCCGGTAAACACTGAAGCTTTCTTT; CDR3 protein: CAWSMSPVNTEAFF
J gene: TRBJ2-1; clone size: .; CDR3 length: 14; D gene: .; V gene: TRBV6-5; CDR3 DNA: TGTGCCAGCAGAGGGGGTGGCCCCTACAATGAGCAGTTCTTC; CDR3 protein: CASRGGGPYNEQFF
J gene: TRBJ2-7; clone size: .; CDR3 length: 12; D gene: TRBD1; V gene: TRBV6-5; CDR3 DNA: TGTGCCAGCAGTTACTCACAGGGGAGAAAATACTTC; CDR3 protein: CASSYSQGRKYF
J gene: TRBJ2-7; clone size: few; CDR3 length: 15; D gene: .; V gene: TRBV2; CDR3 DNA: TGTGCCAGCAGTGGGCCGCCGCCGGCCGACCAGGGGCAGTACTTC; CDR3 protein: CASSGPPPADQGQYF
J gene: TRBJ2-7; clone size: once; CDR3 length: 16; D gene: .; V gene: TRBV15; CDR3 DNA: TGTGCCACCAGCAGTGACCCCATGGGGCGGACCTACGAGCAGTACTTC; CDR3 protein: CATSSDPMGRTYEQYF
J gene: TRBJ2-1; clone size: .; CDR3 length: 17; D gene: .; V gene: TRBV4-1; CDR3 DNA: TGCGCCAGCAGCCAAGAGGGGCGGGGTCAGTCCTACAATGAGCAGTTCTTC; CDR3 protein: CASSQEGRGQSYNEQFF
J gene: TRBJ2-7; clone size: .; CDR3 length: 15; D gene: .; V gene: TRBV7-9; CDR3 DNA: TGTGCCAGCAGCCCACGACAGGCCTTCTCCTACGAGCAGTACTTC; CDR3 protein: CASSPRQAFSYEQYF
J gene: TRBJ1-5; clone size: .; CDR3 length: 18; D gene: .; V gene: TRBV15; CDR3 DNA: TGTGCCACCAGCAGAGAATTTAGCACAGGGTATAGCAATCAGCCCCAGCATTTT; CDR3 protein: CATSREFSTGYSNQPQHF
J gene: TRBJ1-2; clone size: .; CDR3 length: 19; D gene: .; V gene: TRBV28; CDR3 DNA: TGTGCCAGCAGTTTATGGACCCCTGCTTTAGACAGTCTTAACTATGGCTACACCTTC; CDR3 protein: CASSLWTPALDSLNYGYTF
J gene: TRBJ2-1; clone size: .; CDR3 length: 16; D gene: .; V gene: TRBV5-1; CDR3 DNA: TGCGCCAGCAGCCCCCTCGGAGGCCCCACCTACAATGAGCAGTTCTTC; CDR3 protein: CASSPLGGPTYNEQFF
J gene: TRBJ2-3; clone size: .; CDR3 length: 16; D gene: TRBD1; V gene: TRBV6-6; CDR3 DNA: TGTGCCAGCAGCAATCCCGGGGCAGGGGGCATGGATACGCAGTATTTT; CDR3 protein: CASSNPGAGGMDTQYF
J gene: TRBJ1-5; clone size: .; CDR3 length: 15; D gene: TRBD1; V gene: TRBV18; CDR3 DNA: TGTGCCAGCTCAATGGACAGGGGGCCTGATCAGCCCCAGCATTTT; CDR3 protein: CASSMDRGPDQPQHF
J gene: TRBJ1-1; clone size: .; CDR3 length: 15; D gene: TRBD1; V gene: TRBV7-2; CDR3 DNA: TGTGCCAGCAGCCCGACTTTGACAGGGGGCACTGAAGCTTTCTTT; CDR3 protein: CASSPTLTGGTEAFF